The 9 T cell receptor beta chains below were found in one sample sequenced in a study of cytomegalovirus exposure and HLA in healthy donors. Use of 60 Vbeta and 13 Jbeta primers characterized the PCR. Only in-frame clones appear in the TCRdb table, and some are missing; sequencing was by immunoSEQ multiplex PCR. The sample records 40,000 to 55,000 clones, around 82% being singletons. Sequenced input: PBMCs. Receptors were obtained from a boy under 18 in good health and CMV-seropositive.

The chain uses TRBV6-4 and TRBJ1-1; D ambiguous. Germline-derived CDR1 and CDR2 are MRHNA and SNTAGT. The CDR3 covers 12 residues. V was cut by 2 bases and J by 8 bases, with 9 bases left in between. CDR3 amino acids: CASSDVGAEAFF. The CDR3 DNA sequence: TGTGCCAGCAGTGACGTGGGAGCCGAAGCTTTCTTT.

There are a few counts of this clone. The chain couples TRBV15 to TRBJ2-7, with 8 bases fitting TRBD1. V was pared by 7 bases and J by 5 bases, with 19 bases of the junction left unmatched. The CDR3 runs 17 residues. Germline V gene sequence: CDR1 LNHNV, CDR2 YYDKDF (reference sequence). CDR3 nucleotides: TGTGCCACCAAAAGTGGCTCCGGGACAGGAGGCGGACACGAGCAGTACTTC. This gives the protein CATKSGSGTGGGHEQYF.

The J gene is TRBJ1-5, the V gene TRBV7-2; D unresolved. Germline assignment: CDR1 SGHTA and CDR2 FQGNSA. This CDR3 is 14 amino acids long. V dropped 1 base and J dropped 4 bases, with 8 bases sitting between them. The CDR3 nucleotides are TGTGCCAGCAGCTTAGGGCCAGAAAATCAGCCCCAGCATTTT. As protein: CASSLGPENQPQHF.

CDR3: CASSLVGPEDSPLHF. The CDR3 nucleotides read TGCGCCAGCAGCTTGGTCGGTCCTGAAGATTCACCCCTCCACTTT. The rearrangement joins TRBV5-1 to TRBJ1-6; no clear D gene. The CDR3 length is 15 residues. Per germline, CDR1 SGHRS and CDR2 YFSETQ. The V gene lost 0 bases and the J gene lost 8 bases, with 12 bases spanning the gap. Variable domain in full (rest from reference TRBV5-1 and TRBJ1-6): KAGVTQTPRYLIKTRGQQVTLSCSPISGHRSVSWYQQTPGQGLQFLFEYFSETQRNKGNFPGRFSGRQFSNSRSEMNVSTLELGDSALYLCASSLVGPEDSPLHFGNGTRLTVT.

The rearrangement links TRBV2 to TRBJ1-2, with 7 nucleotides matching TRBD1. Germline lookup yields CDR1 SNHLY and CDR2 FYNNEI. Losses at the gene ends were 3 bases for V and 2 bases for J; bases not matched to a gene: 6. The CDR3 sequence is 15 residues long. The CDR3, as DNA: TGTGCCAGCAGTGATCCGGGACAGAGAAACTATGGCTACACCTTC. Residues: CASSDPGQRNYGYTF. Full variable domain (remainder filled in from reference TRBV2 and TRBJ1-2): EPEVTQTPSHQVTQMGQEVILRCVPISNHLYFYWYRQILGQKVEFLVSFYNNEISEKSEIFDDQFSVERPDGSNFTLKIRSTKLEDSAMYFCASSDPGQRNYGYTFGSGTRLTVV.

Only a few counts were recorded for this clone. V usage is TRBV10-1 and J usage is TRBJ2-5, with D possibly matching TRBD2 (6 bases). Trimming stripped 6 bases from V and 4 bases from J, with 18 bases between. The V gene's germline CDR1 is WNHNN and CDR2 SYGVQD (reference sequence). This CDR3 spans 15 amino acids. CDR3 nucleotide sequence: TGCGCCAGCAGCCTCAGACTAGGCGTGAGAGAGACCCAGTACTTC. It codes for CASSLRLGVRETQYF.

CDR3 sequence: CASSQNQPQHF. CDR3 sequence (DNA): TGTGCCAGCAGTCAAAATCAGCCCCAGCATTTT. The chain is built from TRBV6-1 and TRBJ1-5; D is unclear. Germline CDR1 MNHNS, CDR2 SASEGT. V lost 5 bases and J 4 bases, leaving 3 bases between the germline ends. The CDR3 sequence is 11 residues long.

The gene calls are TRBV6-1 and TRBJ2-3; TRBD1 matches 7 bases. Trimming cost V 5 bases and J 0 bases; bases outside gene matches: 5. The CDR3 runs to 15 residues. Looked up from germline, CDR1 is MNHNS and CDR2 is SASEGT. CDR3 in DNA: TGTGCCAGCAGTCCACGGACAGGCAGCACAGATACGCAGTATTTT. It codes for CASSPRTGSTDTQYF.

This sequence joins TRBV7-6 and TRBJ1-2; D is perhaps TRBD1 (6 bases). The CDR3 length is 13 residues. Germline loops: CDR1 SGHVS, CDR2 FNYEAQ. Trimming cost V 5 bases and J 3 bases, with 10 bases left between them. The CDR3: CASSDPGDYGYTF. The CDR3 DNA reads as TGTGCCAGCAGCGATCCAGGGGACTATGGCTACACCTTC. The full variable domain, in which reference TRBV7-6 and TRBJ1-2 provide the parts outside the CDR3, is GAGVSQSPRYKVTKRGQDVALRCDPISGHVSLYWYRQALGQGPEFLTYFNYEAQQDKSGLPNDRFSAERPEGSISTLTIQRTEQRDSAMYRCASSDPGDYGYTFGSGTRLTVV.